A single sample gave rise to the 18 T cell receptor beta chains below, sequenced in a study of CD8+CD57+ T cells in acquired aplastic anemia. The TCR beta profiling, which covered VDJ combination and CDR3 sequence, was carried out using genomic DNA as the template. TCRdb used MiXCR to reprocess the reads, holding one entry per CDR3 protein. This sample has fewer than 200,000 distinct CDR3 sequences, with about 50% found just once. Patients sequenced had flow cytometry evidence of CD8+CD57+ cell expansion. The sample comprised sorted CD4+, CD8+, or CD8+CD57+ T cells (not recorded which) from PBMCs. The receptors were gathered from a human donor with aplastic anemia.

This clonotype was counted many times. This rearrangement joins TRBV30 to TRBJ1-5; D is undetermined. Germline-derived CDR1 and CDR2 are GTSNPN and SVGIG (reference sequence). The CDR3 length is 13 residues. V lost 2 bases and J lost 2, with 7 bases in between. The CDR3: CAWSYGGNQPQHF. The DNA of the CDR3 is TGTGCCTGGAGTTACGGGGGCAATCAGCCCCAGCATTTT.

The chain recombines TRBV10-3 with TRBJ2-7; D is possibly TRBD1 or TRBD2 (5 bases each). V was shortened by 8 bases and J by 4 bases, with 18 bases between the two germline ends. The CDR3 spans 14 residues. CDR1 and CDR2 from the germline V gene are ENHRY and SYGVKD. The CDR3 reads CAIHPGRGEYEQYF. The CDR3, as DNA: TGTGCCATCCATCCAGGCCGAGGGGAATACGAGCAGTACTTC.

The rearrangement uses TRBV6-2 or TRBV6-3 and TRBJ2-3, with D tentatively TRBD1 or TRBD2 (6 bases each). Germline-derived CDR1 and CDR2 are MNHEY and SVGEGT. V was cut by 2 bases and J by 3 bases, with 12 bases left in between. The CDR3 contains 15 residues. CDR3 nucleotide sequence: TGTGCCAGCAGTTACGCGGGACATAAAACAGATACGCAGTATTTT. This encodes CASSYAGHKTDTQYF.

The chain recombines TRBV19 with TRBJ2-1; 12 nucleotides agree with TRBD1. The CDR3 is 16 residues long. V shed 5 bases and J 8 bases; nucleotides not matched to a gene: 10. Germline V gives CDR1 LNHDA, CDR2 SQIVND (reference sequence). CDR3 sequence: CASSLPPGQGADEQFF. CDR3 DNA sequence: TGTGCCAGTAGTCTACCGCCGGGACAGGGGGCAGATGAGCAGTTCTTC.

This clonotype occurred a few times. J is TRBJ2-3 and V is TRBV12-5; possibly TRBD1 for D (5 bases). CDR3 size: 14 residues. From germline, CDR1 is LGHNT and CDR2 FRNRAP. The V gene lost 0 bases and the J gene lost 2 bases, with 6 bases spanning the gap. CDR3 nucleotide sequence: TGTGCTAGTGGTTTGGTACAGGCCACAGATACGCAGTATTTT. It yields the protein CASGLVQATDTQYF.

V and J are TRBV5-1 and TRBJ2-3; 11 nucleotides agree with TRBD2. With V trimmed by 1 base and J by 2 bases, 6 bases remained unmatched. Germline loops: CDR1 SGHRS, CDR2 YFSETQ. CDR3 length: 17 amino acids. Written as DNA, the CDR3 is TGCGCCAGCAGCTTGAAAGGGACTAGCGGCTCCACAGATACGCAGTATTTT. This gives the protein CASSLKGTSGSTDTQYF. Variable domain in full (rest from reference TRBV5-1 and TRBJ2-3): KAGVTQTPRYLIKTRGQQVTLSCSPISGHRSVSWYQQTPGQGLQFLFEYFSETQRNKGNFPGRFSGRQFSNSRSEMNVSTLELGDSALYLCASSLKGTSGSTDTQYFGPGTRLTVL.

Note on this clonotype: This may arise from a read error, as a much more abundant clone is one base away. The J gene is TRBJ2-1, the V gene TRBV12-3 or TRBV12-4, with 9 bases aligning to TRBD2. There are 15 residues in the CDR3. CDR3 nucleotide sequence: TGTGCCAGCAGACATCTAGCGGGGATCTACGATGAGCAGTTCTTC. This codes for CASRHLAGIYDEQFF.

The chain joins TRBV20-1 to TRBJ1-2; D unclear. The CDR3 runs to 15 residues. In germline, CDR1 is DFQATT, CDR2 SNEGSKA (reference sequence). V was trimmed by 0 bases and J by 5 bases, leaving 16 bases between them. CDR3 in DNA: TGCAGTGCTAGAGACTATAGTAGGGAAAGTTATGGCTACACCTTC. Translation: CSARDYSRESYGYTF.

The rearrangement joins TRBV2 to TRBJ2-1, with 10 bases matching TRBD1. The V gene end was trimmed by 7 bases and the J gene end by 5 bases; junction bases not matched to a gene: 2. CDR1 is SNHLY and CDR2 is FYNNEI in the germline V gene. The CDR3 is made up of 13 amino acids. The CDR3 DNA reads TGTGCCAGCAAGGGACAGGGGAACAATGAGCAGTTCTTC. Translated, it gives CASKGQGNNEQFF.

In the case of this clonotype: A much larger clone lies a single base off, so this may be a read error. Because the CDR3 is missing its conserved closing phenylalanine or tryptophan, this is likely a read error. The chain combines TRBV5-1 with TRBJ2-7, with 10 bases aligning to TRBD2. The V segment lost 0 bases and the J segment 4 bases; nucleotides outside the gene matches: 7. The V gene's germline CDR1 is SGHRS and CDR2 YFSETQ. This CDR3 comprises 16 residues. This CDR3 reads CASSLEAAGGQYEQYL. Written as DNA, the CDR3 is TGCGCCAGCAGCTTGGAAGCAGCGGGGGGGCAGTACGAGCAGTACCTC.

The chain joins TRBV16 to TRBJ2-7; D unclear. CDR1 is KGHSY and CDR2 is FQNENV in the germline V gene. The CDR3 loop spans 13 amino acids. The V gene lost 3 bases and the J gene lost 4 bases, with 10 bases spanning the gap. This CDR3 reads CASSQSLWYEQYF. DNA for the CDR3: TGTGCCAGCAGCCAGAGTTTATGGTACGAGCAGTACTTC. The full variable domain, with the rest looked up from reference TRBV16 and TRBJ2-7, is GEEVAQTPKHLVRGEGQKAKLYCAPIKGHSYVFWYQQVLKNEFKFLISFQNENVFDETGMPKERFSAKCLPNSPCSLEIQATKLEDSAVYFCASSQSLWYEQYFGPGTRLTVT.

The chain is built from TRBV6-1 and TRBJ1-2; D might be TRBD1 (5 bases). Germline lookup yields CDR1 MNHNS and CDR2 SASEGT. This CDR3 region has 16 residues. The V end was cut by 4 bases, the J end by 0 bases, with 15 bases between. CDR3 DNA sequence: TGTGCCAGCAGTGGGCTCCCCCAGGGAGCTAACTATGGCTACACCTTC. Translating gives CASSGLPQGANYGYTF.

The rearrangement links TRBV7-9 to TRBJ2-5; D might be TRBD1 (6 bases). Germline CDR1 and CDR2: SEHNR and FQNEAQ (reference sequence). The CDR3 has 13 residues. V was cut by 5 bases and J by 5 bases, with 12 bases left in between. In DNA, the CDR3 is TGTGCCAGCAGCCCACAGGGTTGGGAGACCCAGTACTTC. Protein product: CASSPQGWETQYF.

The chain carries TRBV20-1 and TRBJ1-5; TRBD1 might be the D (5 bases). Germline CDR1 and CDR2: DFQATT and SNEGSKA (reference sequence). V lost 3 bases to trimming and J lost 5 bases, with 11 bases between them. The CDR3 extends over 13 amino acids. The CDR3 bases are TGCAGTGCTAGTTTGATGGGGGATCAGCCCCAGCATTTT. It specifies CSASLMGDQPQHF.

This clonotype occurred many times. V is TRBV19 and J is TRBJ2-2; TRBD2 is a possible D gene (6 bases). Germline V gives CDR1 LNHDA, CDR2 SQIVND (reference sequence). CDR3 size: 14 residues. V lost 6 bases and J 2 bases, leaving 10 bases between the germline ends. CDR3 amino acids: CASRRDFNTGELFF. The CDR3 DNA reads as TGTGCCAGTAGGCGGGACTTTAACACCGGGGAGCTGTTTTTT.

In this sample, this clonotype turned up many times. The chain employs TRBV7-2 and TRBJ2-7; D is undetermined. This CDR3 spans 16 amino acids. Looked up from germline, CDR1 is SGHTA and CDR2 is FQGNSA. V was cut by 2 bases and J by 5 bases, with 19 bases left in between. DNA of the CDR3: TGTGCCAGCAGCTTATTAGGGCTGACCATTGCCGACGAGCAGTACTTC. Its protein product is CASSLLGLTIADEQYF.

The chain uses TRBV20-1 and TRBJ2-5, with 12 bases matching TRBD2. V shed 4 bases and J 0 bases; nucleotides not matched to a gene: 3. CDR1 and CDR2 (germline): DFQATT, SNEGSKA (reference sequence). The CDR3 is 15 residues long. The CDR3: CSATGLAGNQETQYF. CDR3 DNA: TGCAGTGCTACTGGACTAGCGGGGAACCAAGAGACCCAGTACTTC.

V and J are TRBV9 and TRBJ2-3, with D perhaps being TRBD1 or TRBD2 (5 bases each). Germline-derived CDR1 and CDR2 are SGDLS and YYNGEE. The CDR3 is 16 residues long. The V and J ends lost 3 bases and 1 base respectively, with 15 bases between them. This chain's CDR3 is CASSGGTVPGTDTQYF. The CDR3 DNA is TGTGCCAGCAGCGGGGGGACGGTACCCGGCACAGATACGCAGTATTTT. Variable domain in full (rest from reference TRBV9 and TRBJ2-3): DSGVTQTPKHLITATGQRVTLRCSPRSGDLSVYWYQQSLDQGLQFLIQYYNGEERAKGNILERFSAQQFPDLHSELNLSSLELGDSALYFCASSGGTVPGTDTQYFGPGTRLTVL.